This T cell receptor (beta chain) was profiled in a study of sequential checkpoint blockade in melanoma. Study details: Both treatment sequences were followed by maintenance nivolumab.

Treatment here: randomized to nivolumab then ipilimumab (arm A) or the reverse (arm B). Patients had received no earlier DNA-damaging chemotherapy. Sorted cells were live CD3+CD8+, lacking CD19 and CD56, from PBMCs. The CDR3 sequence is 14 residues long. Germline values: CDR1 GTSNPN, CDR2 SVGIG (reference sequence). V was pared by 2 bases and J by 4 bases, with 12 bases between. Clones were sequenced by immunoSEQ multiplex PCR, and TCRdb holds only the in-frame ones, with some missing. This sample has 40,000 or so clones, with around four fifths found just once. The sample consisted of CD8+ T cells sorted from blood (inferred from file names), taken from a patient given nivolumab and ipilimumab in sequence. This sequence joins TRBV30 and TRBJ1-5, with unresolved D. The sequence was obtained from a human donor with melanoma. The CDR3, as DNA: TGTGCCTGGAGTTCCTTCGCGGGGAATCAGCCCCAGCATTTT. This codes for CAWSSFAGNQPQHF.